The rows below give T cell receptor beta chains drawn from one sample of a study of blood T cell repertoires in COVID-19. The data were produced by immunoSEQ multiplex PCR, yet TCRdb's version contains in-frame clones alone and is incomplete. This table holds some 70,000 clones, 85% to 90% found once. The sequenced sample was peripheral blood. The receptor source for this set is a man older than 75 with acute or convalescent COVID-19. The CDR3 runs from the conserved cysteine through the conserved F or W. The D gene is left open where the match is weak. Only part of the rows carry a size: once, few, many, or a class if the clone is expanded.

>NA|TRBJ1-6|NA|TRBV6-5
CASSYPGGGPLHF
TGTGCCAGCAGTTACCCGGGGGGGGGCCCCCTCCACTTT
>NA|TRBJ1-1|NA|TRBV6-1
CASSERVRGAFF
TGTGCCAGCAGTGAAAGGGTGAGAGGGGCTTTCTTT
>NA|TRBJ1-5|NA|TRBV5-6
CASSQQGAGNQPQHF
TGTGCCAGCAGCCAACAGGGAGCAGGCAATCAGCCCCAGCATTTT
>NA|TRBJ2-1|NA|TRBV18
CASSPPADYNEQFF
TGTGCCAGCTCACCACCGGCAGACTACAATGAGCAGTTCTTC
>NA|TRBJ2-3|NA|TRBV6-4
CASSDNSASGMLRYF
TGTGCCAGCAGTGACAATTCCGCAAGCGGTATGCTTCGGTATTTT
>NA|TRBJ2-5|NA|TRBV9
CASSVGTAETQYF
TGTGCCAGCAGCGTAGGGACAGCAGAGACCCAGTACTTC
>NA|TRBJ1-2|NA|TRBV30
CAWSTSAGALGYTF
TGTGCCTGGAGTACCTCGGCTGGGGCGCTTGGCTACACCTTC
>NA|TRBJ2-3|TRBD1|TRBV18
CASSPTGGQDTQYF
TGTGCCAGCTCACCAACAGGGGGCCAAGATACGCAGTATTTT
>NA|TRBJ1-1|TRBD1|TRBV7-8
CASSLALGGGSNTEAFF
TGTGCCAGCAGCTTAGCCTTAGGGGGCGGATCGAACACTGAAGCTTTCTTT
>once|TRBJ2-2|NA|TRBV2
CASKLVTGELFF
TGTGCCAGCAAACTAGTAACCGGGGAGCTGTTTTTT